One and the same sample provided the 21 T cell receptor beta chains below, sequenced in a study of T cell repertoires in cytomegalovirus infection. Via MiXCR, TCRdb re-called the reads, giving one row per CDR3 protein. The sample records roughly 230,000 distinct CDR3 sequences, approximately 22% being singletons. Material for sequencing was CD8+ T cells from PBMCs. All receptors come from a human donor in good health (CMV status not recorded). Some clones in this sample may be carry-over from other donors' samples.

The chain combines TRBV7-9 with TRBJ2-2; D is possibly TRBD2 (7 bases). V was shortened by 2 bases and J by 4 bases, with 17 bases between the two germline ends. Germline V CDR1 and CDR2: SEHNR, FQNEAQ (reference sequence). The CDR3 loop spans 17 amino acids. CDR3 nucleotides: TGTGCCAGCAGCTTACCCGGTTCGGGGGGCCCCACCGGGGAGCTGTTTTTT. It codes for CASSLPGSGGPTGELFF.

The chain has TRBV28 and TRBJ2-2; 10 bases are shared with TRBD1. CDR3 length equals 16 residues. Germline-derived CDR1 and CDR2 are MDHEN and SYDVKM. The junction had 3 bases not matched to a gene; V was cut back by 5 bases and J by 0 bases. DNA of the CDR3: TGTGCCAGCAGTCCCGGGACAGGGGCGAACACCGGGGAGCTGTTTTTT. Encoded protein: CASSPGTGANTGELFF.

J is TRBJ2-1 and V is TRBV12-3 or TRBV12-4, with D possibly being TRBD1 or TRBD2 (6 bases each). The ends were cut back, 5 bases at V and 7 bases at J, with 18 bases in the middle. The CDR3 runs to 15 residues. The CDR3 DNA sequence: TGTGCCAGCAGTGACGGGGGACACTCCTGGAATGAGCAGTTCTTC. As protein: CASSDGGHSWNEQFF.

This clonotype was detected once. The rearrangement joins TRBV15 to TRBJ1-2, with D tentatively TRBD1 (5 bases). The CDR3 is made up of 14 amino acids. From germline, CDR1 is LNHNV and CDR2 YYDKDF (reference sequence). V dropped 0 bases and J dropped 1 base, with 6 bases sitting between them. The CDR3 reads CATSREGDNYGYTF. The DNA for the CDR3 is TGTGCCACCAGCAGAGAGGGGGATAACTATGGCTACACCTTC.

The J gene is TRBJ2-2, the V gene TRBV4-1, with 9 bases aligning to TRBD2. V shed 2 bases, J shed 1 base, and the junction held 5 bases outside the gene matches. The CDR3 has 17 amino acids. CDR1 MGHRA and CDR2 YSYEKL come from the germline V gene. This chain's CDR3 is CASSQYRTSENTGELFF. In DNA form, the CDR3 reads TGCGCCAGCAGCCAATACCGGACTAGCGAGAACACCGGGGAGCTGTTTTTT.

This clonotype has a count of ten or more. This rearrangement joins TRBV12-3 or TRBV12-4 to TRBJ2-1; D perhaps matches TRBD2 (7 bases). Trimming removed 3 bases at V and 4 bases at J, with 13 bases between. This CDR3 has 15 residues. The DNA of the CDR3 is TGTGCCAGCAGTTTTGCAGGGGAGGGATACAATGAGCAGTTCTTC. Its protein product is CASSFAGEGYNEQFF.

The chain carries TRBV28 and TRBJ2-7; D assignment may be TRBD1 or TRBD2 (5 bases each). CDR1 is MDHEN, CDR2 SYDVKM, per germline. The CDR3 loop spans 12 amino acids. Trimming removed 6 bases at V and 6 bases at J, with 12 bases between. DNA of the CDR3: TGTGCCAGCAGGGGGGTCGAGTCCGAGCAGTACTTC. Its translation: CASRGVESEQYF.

The chain joins TRBV20-1 to TRBJ2-2; tentatively, D is TRBD2 (7 bases). CDR1 is DFQATT and CDR2 is SNEGSKA in the germline V gene (reference sequence). With 0 bases removed from V and 5 bases from J, the gap between germline ends came to 25 bases. The CDR3 extends over 19 amino acids. CDR3 sequence: CSARDWGGGTQEGTGELFF. CDR3 in DNA: TGCAGTGCTAGAGATTGGGGGGGCGGAACACAAGAGGGGACCGGGGAGCTGTTTTTT.

The genes are TRBV7-6 and TRBJ1-5; the D is unclear. Deletions cut 0 bases from V and 6 bases from J, with 6 bases between. The CDR3 consists of 13 residues. Germline assignment: CDR1 SGHVS and CDR2 FNYEAQ. Here the CDR3 reads CASSLALRQPQHF. CDR3 bases: TGTGCCAGCAGCTTAGCTCTTCGTCAGCCCCAGCATTTT.

This chain joins TRBV12-3 or TRBV12-4 and TRBJ1-2; D call uncertain. The CDR3 spans 14 residues. Trimming left V 0 bases short and J 7 bases short, with 12 bases between. The chain's CDR3 is CASSLALGYSGYTF. DNA for the CDR3: TGTGCCAGCAGTTTAGCGTTAGGTTATAGTGGCTACACCTTC.

This clonotype turned up a few times. The chain combines TRBV15 with TRBJ2-6; D not resolved. The CDR3 is 15 amino acids. With 4 bases removed from V and 4 bases from J, the gap between germline ends came to 11 bases. The V gene's germline CDR1 is LNHNV and CDR2 YYDKDF (reference sequence). DNA of the CDR3: TGTGCCACCAGCATTCTGCTATCCGGGGCCAACGTCCTGACTTTC. This sequence encodes CATSILLSGANVLTF.

The V and J genes are TRBV2 and TRBJ1-6; a weak D match, TRBD1 (5 bases). The length of the CDR3 is 14 residues. The ends were cut back, 9 bases at V and 9 bases at J, with 18 bases in the middle. Germline values: CDR1 SNHLY, CDR2 FYNNEI. CDR3 nucleotide sequence: TGTGCCAGTGGGGAGGACAATTCAATTTCACCCCTCCACTTT. As protein: CASGEDNSISPLHF.

The chain uses TRBV5-4 and TRBJ1-1; D not certain. The germline V and J ends were trimmed by 4 bases and 5 bases, with 18 bases remaining between them. Germline CDR1 is SGHNT and CDR2 is YYREEE (reference sequence). This CDR3 has 15 amino acids. DNA for the CDR3: TGTGCCAGCAGCCCAAGTGGCCCGTCATGGACTGAAGCTTTCTTT. Translated, it gives CASSPSGPSWTEAFF.

With respect to this clonotype: With a much larger clone just one base away, this may be a read error. The CDR3 nucleotides are TGTGGCAGCAGCTTAGACGGGACCTTGATGACCCTCCACTTT. Protein sequence: CGSSLDGTLMTLHF. The V and J genes are TRBV7-8 and TRBJ1-6; D is possibly TRBD1 (5 bases). The CDR3 is 14 amino acids. Per the germline V gene, CDR1 is SGHVS and CDR2 is FQNEAQ. Full variable domain (rest looked up from reference TRBV7-8 and TRBJ1-6): GAGVSQSPRYKVAKRGQDVALRCDPISGHVSLFWYQQALGQGPEFLTYFQNEAQLDKSGLPSDRFFAERPEGSVSTLKIQRTQQEDSAVYLCGSSLDGTLMTLHFGNGTRLTVT.

The chain joins TRBV15 to TRBJ2-7; tentative D call: TRBD2 (5 bases). Trimming removed 4 bases from V and 8 bases from J, with 12 bases in between. Germline assignment: CDR1 LNHNV and CDR2 YYDKDF (reference sequence). There are 12 residues in the CDR3. The CDR3 DNA follows: TGTGCCACCAGCACGACGGGAACCAAGCAGTACTTC. Translated: CATSTTGTKQYF.

The chain combines TRBV7-9 with TRBJ2-2, with 7 bases aligning to TRBD1. This CDR3 region has 15 residues. V dropped 7 bases and J dropped 0; count of bases not matched to a gene: 5. Per the germline V gene, CDR1 is SEHNR and CDR2 is FQNEAQ (reference sequence). The CDR3 sequence is CASITDRTNTGELFF. As DNA, the CDR3 is TGTGCCAGCATCACGGACAGGACGAACACCGGGGAGCTGTTTTTT.

This clonotype was detected many times. This rearrangement joins TRBV7-2 to TRBJ2-1; a weak D match, TRBD2 (7 bases). CDR1 and CDR2 (germline): SGHTA, FQGNSA. This CDR3 has 15 residues. V was shortened by 0 bases and J by 5 bases, with 11 bases between the two germline ends. The CDR3 region is CASSLAGGLDNEQFF. Written as DNA, the CDR3 is TGTGCCAGCAGCTTAGCGGGGGGGCTTGACAATGAGCAGTTCTTC. The variable domain in full, with the rest retrieved from reference TRBV7-2 and TRBJ2-1, is GAGVSQSPSNKVTEKGKDVELRCDPISGHTALYWYRQSLGQGLEFLIYFQGNSAPDKSGLPSDRFSAERTGGSVSTLTIQRTQQEDSAVYLCASSLAGGLDNEQFFGPGTRLTVL.

The chain joins TRBV5-5 to TRBJ1-6; weak D call: TRBD1 (5 bases). The germline gives CDR1 SGHKS, CDR2 YYEKEE (reference sequence). V lost 4 bases and J 7 bases, leaving 9 bases between the germline ends. The CDR3 is 13 residues long. CDR3: CASSMGRNSPLHF. CDR3 coding DNA: TGTGCCAGCAGCATGGGACGGAATTCACCCCTCCACTTT.

At least ten counts were recorded for this clonotype. The chain is built from TRBV7-3 and TRBJ1-1; perhaps TRBD1 as D (5 bases). V lost 2 bases and J 4 bases, leaving 11 bases between the germline ends. The length of the CDR3 is 14 residues. Germline V gene data show CDR1 as SGHTA and CDR2 as FQGTGA. The CDR3 DNA sequence: TGTGCCAGCAGCTTAGGGGCAGAGGGCACTGAAGCTTTCTTT. As protein: CASSLGAEGTEAFF.

The chain employs TRBV27 and TRBJ2-7; 8 bases line up with TRBD2. The junction had 13 bases not matched to a gene; V was cut back by 5 bases and J by 4 bases. This CDR3 contains 16 residues. Germline-derived CDR1 and CDR2 are MNHEY and SMNVEV (reference sequence). The CDR3, as DNA: TGTGCCAGCAGTCCGAGCGGGGGCGAAAAAGGGTACGAGCAGTACTTC. This gives the protein CASSPSGGEKGYEQYF.

This chain uses TRBV28 with TRBJ1-5; D is possibly TRBD1 (6 bases). Germline V gene sequence: CDR1 MDHEN, CDR2 SYDVKM. This CDR3 region has 14 residues. The V gene lost 10 bases and the J gene lost 0 bases, with 13 bases spanning the gap. CDR3 sequence reads: CATRQAPSNQPQHF. CDR3 in DNA: TGTGCCACCCGACAGGCTCCTAGCAATCAGCCCCAGCATTTT.